Sequencing of this T cell receptor (beta chain) was carried out in a study of regulatory T cells in long-lasting Graves disease. Findings of the study overall: Persistent Graves' patients showed less TCR diversity than newly diagnosed ones.

Trimming left V 7 bases short and J 6 bases short, with 9 bases between. This CDR3 is built from 12 residues. The germline V gene encodes CDR1 SNHLY and CDR2 FYNNEI. With iRepertoire HTBI primers and Arm-PCR of CDR3 regions, TCR beta libraries were built. TCRdb used MiXCR to reprocess the multiplex PCR reads, holding one entry per CDR3 protein. Of around 230,000 distinct CDR3 sequences in the sample, approximately 20% were seen once. Regarding this clonotype: As yet, its antigen is unknown.

Time point given: newly diagnosed GD, antithyroid drugs for less than 3 months. RNA from PBMCs was the source of the TCR library. Into tubes containing EDTA, approximately 8.5 milliliters of peripheral blood were drawn. The V call is TRBV2, the J call TRBJ2-2; D is unclear. The sequenced sample was peripheral blood mononuclear cells (PBMCs), obtained at new diagnosis, from a patient treated with antithyroid drugs. The TCR originated in a female donor with Graves disease. The CDR3 spells CASKVGAGELFF. The CDR3 DNA reads TGTGCCAGCAAAGTAGGTGCCGGGGAGCTGTTTTTT.